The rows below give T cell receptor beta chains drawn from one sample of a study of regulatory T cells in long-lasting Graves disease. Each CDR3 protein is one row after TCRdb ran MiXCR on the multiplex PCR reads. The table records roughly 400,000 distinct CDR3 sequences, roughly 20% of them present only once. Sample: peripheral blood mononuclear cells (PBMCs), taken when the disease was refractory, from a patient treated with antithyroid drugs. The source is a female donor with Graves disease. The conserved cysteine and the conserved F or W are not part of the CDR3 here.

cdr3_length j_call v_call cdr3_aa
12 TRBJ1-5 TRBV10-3 AINDRGGNQPQH
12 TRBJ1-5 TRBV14 ASSPGPGNQPQH
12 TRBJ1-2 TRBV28 ASSLLGRAGGYT
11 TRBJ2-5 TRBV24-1 ATSDSYQETQY
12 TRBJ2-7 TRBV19 ASSRTGTAYEQY
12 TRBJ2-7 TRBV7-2 ASSYRRGAYEQY
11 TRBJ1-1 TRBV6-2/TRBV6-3 ASSSGDSDQAF
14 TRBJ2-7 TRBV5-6 ASSFNGGVGVAEQY
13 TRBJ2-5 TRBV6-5 ASSYRGTVQETQY
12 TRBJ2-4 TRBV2 ASSMRGGRNIQY
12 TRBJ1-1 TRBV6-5 ASSYEGWNTEAF
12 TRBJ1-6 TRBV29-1 SALTAGANSPLH
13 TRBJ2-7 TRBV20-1 SAETRDWIPYEQY
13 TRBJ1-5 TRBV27 ASRINWDSNQPQH
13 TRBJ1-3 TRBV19 ASSFPGRTGNTIY
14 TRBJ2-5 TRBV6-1 ASSRPLSGPLGTQY
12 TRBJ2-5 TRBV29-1 SVAHLTGYETQY